This T cell receptor (beta chain) came from a study of Graves' ophthalmopathy and Graves' hyperthyroidism. Establishment of the diagnosis relied upon clinical symptoms, serum thyroxine, TRAb, thyroid ultrasound and orbital computed tomography. PBMCs were isolated by Ficoll-Paque density gradient centrifugation, using approximately 10 ml of fresh peripheral blood as the starting material. The CDR3 runs to 15 residues. CDR1 and CDR2 (germline): SGHTS, YDEGEE. V shed 3 bases, J shed 3 bases, and the junction held 5 bases outside the gene matches. Using RNA transcripts, the TCR beta CDR3 regions were amplified. HTBI primers served in a first-round RT-PCR, which a second-round multiplex PCR followed. TCRdb processed the multiplex PCR reads anew with MiXCR; each CDR3 protein has one entry. Counted here are hundreds of thousands of distinct CDR3 sequences, around 50% occurring once; the ten biggest clones make up around 43%.

Regarding the study as a whole: The majority of expanded thyroid clonotypes above 0.001 frequency also occurred in blood. Ophthalmopathy progression prediction by the model yielded a sensitivity of 70.59% and a specificity of 72.22%.

This clonotype appeared a few times. Its antigen is still unknown. The rearrangement joins TRBV5-8 to TRBJ2-7, with 11 positions matching TRBD2. The source of this sequence is an adult man with Graves' ophthalmopathy. The sequenced sample was peripheral blood. The DNA of the CDR3 is TGTGCCAGCAGCTATAGCGGGGGGGCACACTACGAGCAGTACTTC. It is translated as CASSYSGGAHYEQYF. Full variable domain (rest looked up from reference TRBV5-8 and TRBJ2-7): EAGVTQSPTHLIKTRGQQATLRCSPISGHTSVYWYQQALGLGLQFLLWYDEGEERNRGNFPPRFSGRQFPNYSSELNVNALELEDSALYLCASSYSGGAHYEQYFGPGTRLTVT.